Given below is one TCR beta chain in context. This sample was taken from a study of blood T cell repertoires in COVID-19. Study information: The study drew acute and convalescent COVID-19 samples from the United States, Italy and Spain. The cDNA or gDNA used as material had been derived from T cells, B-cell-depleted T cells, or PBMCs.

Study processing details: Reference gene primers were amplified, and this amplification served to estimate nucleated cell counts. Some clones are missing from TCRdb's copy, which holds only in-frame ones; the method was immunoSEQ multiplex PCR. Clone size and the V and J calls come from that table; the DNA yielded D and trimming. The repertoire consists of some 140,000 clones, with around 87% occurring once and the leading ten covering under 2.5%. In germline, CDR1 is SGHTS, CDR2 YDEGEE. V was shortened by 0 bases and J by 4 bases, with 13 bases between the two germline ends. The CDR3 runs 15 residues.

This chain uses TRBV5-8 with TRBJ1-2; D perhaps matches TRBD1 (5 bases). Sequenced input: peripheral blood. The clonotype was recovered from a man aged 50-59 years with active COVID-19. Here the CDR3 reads CASSLVGLGGYGYTF. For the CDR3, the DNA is TGTGCCAGCAGCTTGGTCGGACTCGGGGGCTATGGCTACACCTTC.